This T cell receptor (beta chain) stems from a study of human T cells and chemical hapten exposure. Study in general: Sensitization employed 2% DPC on roughly 2 cm by roughly 2 cm of upper inner arm skin. Study findings and constraints: The immune response of these alopecia patients might not match healthy individuals'.

Unique molecular identifiers were attached to individual cDNA molecules within the library. A single record per CDR3 protein comes from TCRdb applying MiXCR to the RACE reads. The table shows tens of thousands of distinct CDR3 sequences, with roughly a tenth occurring only once. Comments on this clonotype: The antigen is undetermined.

Noted time point: pre-sensitization, week 0. Documented treatment: therapeutic diphenylcyclopropenone sensitization with weekly scalp DPC. Sequenced material: whole blood, taken in connection with sensitization to the hapten diphenylcyclopropenone (DPC). The receptor was isolated from a woman aged 40 to 49 with alopecia areata. Some clones in this sample may be carry-over from other donors' samples.

This chain's CDR3 is CASGGAQPQHF. The CDR3 region has the DNA TGTGCCAGCGGGGGAGCTCAGCCCCAGCATTTT. The chain joins TRBV6-2 or TRBV6-3 to TRBJ1-5; possible D gene TRBD1, 5 bases. The CDR3 loop spans 11 amino acids. From germline, CDR1 is MNHEY and CDR2 SVGEGT. V dropped 8 bases and J dropped 6 bases, with 8 bases sitting between them.